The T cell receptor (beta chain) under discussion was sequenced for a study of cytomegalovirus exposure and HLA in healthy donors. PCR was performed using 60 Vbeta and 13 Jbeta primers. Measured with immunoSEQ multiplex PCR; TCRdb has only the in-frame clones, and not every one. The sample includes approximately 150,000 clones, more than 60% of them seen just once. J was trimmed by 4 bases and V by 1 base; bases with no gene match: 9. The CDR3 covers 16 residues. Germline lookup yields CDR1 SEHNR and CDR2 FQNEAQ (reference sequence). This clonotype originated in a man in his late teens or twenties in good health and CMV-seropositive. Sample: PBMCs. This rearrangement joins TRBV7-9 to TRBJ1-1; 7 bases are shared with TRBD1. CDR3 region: CASSLGARQGGTEAFF. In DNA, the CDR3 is TGTGCCAGCAGCTTAGGGGCCCGACAGGGAGGCACTGAAGCTTTCTTT.